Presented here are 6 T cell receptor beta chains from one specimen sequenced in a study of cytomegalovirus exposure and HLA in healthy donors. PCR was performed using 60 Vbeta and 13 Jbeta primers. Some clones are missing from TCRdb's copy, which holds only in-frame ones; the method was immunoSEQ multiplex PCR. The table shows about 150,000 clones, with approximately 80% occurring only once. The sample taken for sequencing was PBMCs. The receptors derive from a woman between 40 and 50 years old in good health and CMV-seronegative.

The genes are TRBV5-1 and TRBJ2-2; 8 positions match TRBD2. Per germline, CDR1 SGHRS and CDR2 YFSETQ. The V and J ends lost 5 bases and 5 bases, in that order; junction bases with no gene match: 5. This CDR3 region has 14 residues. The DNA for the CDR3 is TGCGCCAGCAGGTCGGGACTAGGGACCGGGGAGCTGTTTTTT. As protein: CASRSGLGTGELFF.

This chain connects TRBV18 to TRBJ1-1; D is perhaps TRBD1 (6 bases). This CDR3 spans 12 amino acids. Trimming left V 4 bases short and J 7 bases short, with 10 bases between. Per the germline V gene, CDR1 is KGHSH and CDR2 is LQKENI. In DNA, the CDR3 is TGTGCCAGCTCACAACAGGGTAGTGAAGCTTTCTTT. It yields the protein CASSQQGSEAFF.

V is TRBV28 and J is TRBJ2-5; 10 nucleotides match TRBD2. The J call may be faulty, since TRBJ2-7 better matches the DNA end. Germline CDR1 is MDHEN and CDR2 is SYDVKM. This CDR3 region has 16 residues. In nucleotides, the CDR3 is TGTGCCAGCACTCTTCAACTAGCGGGATTGTCCTACGAGCAGTACTTC. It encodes CASTLQLAGLSYEQYF.

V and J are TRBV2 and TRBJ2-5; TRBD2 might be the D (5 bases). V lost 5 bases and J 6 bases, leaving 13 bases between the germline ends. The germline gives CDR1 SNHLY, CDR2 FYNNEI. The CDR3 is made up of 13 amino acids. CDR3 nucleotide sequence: TGTGCCAGCAGTCCGGACCAGACTAAGACCCAGTACTTC. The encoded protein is CASSPDQTKTQYF.

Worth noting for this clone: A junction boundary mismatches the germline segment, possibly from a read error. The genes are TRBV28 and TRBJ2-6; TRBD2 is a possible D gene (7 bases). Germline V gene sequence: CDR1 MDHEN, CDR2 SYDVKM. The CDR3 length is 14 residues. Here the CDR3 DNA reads TGTGCCAGCAAGGGGGGGACTGGGGCCAACGGCCTGACTTTC. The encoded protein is CASKGGTGANGLTF.

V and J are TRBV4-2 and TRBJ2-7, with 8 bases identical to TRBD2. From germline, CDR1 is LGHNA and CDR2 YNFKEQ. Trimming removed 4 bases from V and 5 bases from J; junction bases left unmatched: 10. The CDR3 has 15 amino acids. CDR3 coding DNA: TGTGCCAGCAGCCCCCGGGAGGGGGGGATGAACGAGCAGTACTTC. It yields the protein CASSPREGGMNEQYF.